The rows below give T cell receptor beta chains drawn from one sample of a study of blood T cell repertoires in COVID-19. Clones were read by immunoSEQ multiplex PCR, and TCRdb kept only the in-frame ones, dropping some. The sample shows roughly 140,000 clones, around 86% of them seen only once. Sequences were obtained from peripheral blood. These receptors were collected from a woman of 80 years or more with acute or convalescent COVID-19. The CDR3 runs from the conserved cysteine through the conserved F or W. The order of the fields is clone size, J gene, V gene, D gene, CDR3 protein, CDR3 DNA. A D gene is named only where the DNA matches it firmly. For some rows the clone size is stated as once, few or many, or as a class when expanded; others skip it.

>NA|TRBJ2-1|TRBV28|TRBD2
CASIAIPGGRGGNEQFF
TGTGCCAGCATAGCGATCCCGGGCGGGAGGGGCGGCAATGAGCAGTTCTTC
>NA|TRBJ2-7|TRBV7-8|TRBD2
CASSLVASGRRLSYEQYF
TGTGCCAGCAGCTTAGTCGCTAGCGGGAGAAGGCTCTCCTACGAGCAGTACTTC
>NA|TRBJ2-7|TRBV7-2|TRBD2
CASSYSGGDSYEQYF
TGTGCCAGCAGCTATAGCGGGGGGGACTCCTACGAGCAGTACTTC
>NA|TRBJ1-2|TRBV27|TRBD1
CASSPGTGTLNYGYTF
TGTGCCAGCAGTCCTGGGACAGGGACCCTTAACTATGGCTACACCTTC
>NA|TRBJ2-3|TRBV5-6|TRBD2
CASSLLGLLAGSPDTQYF
TGTGCCAGCAGCTTGCTTGGGTTGCTAGCGGGATCGCCAGATACGCAGTATTTT
>NA|TRBJ2-3|TRBV29-1|TRBD1
CSVGGQNTDTQYF
TGCAGCGTAGGGGGACAGAACACAGATACGCAGTATTTT
>few|TRBJ1-5|TRBV21-1|NA
CASTLRGELNQPQHF
TGTGCCAGCACCCTCAGAGGCGAACTCAATCAGCCCCAGCATTTT
>NA|TRBJ1-4|TRBV28|TRBD1
CASSLWGDRGEKLFF
TGTGCCAGCAGTTTGTGGGGGGACAGGGGTGAAAAACTGTTTTTT
>once|TRBJ2-2|TRBV7-6|NA
CASSYRRNTGELFF
TGTGCCAGCAGCTACAGGAGGAACACCGGGGAGCTGTTTTTT
>NA|TRBJ1-2|TRBV7-9|TRBD1
CASSLAGTGGVGYTF
TGTGCCAGCAGCTTAGCTGGGACAGGGGGCGTAGGCTACACCTTC
>NA|TRBJ1-1|TRBV5-6|TRBD1
CASSFLGQGGTEAFF
TGTGCCAGCAGCTTCCTCGGGCAGGGGGGCACTGAAGCTTTCTTT
>NA|TRBJ2-4|TRBV19|TRBD2
CASSIAASGTGNIQYF
TGTGCCAGTAGTATAGCGGCTAGCGGGACGGGGAACATTCAGTACTTC
>NA|TRBJ2-1|TRBV5-4|NA
CASSYPGMGRNEQFF
TGTGCCAGCAGTTATCCCGGGATGGGGAGGAATGAGCAGTTCTTC
>NA|TRBJ2-7|TRBV7-9|TRBD1
CASSPPGQGPYEQYF
TGTGCCAGCAGCCCACCGGGACAGGGCCCCTACGAGCAGTACTTC
>NA|TRBJ2-3|TRBV11-3|TRBD2
CASSSRLAGGGTDTQYF
TGTGCCAGCAGCTCTCGACTAGCGGGGGGGGGCACAGATACGCAGTATTTT
>NA|TRBJ1-2|TRBV2|TRBD1
CASRMGQNYGYTF
TGTGCCAGCAGGATGGGACAGAACTATGGCTACACCTTC
>NA|TRBJ2-3|TRBV28|NA
CASSIQGDTQYF
TGTGCCAGCAGTATACAGGGAGATACGCAGTATTTT
>NA|TRBJ1-1|TRBV5-4|NA
CASSLTGVNTEAFF
TGTGCCAGCAGCTTGACAGGTGTGAACACTGAAGCTTTCTTT
>NA|TRBJ1-2|TRBV27|TRBD1
CASRTGGIYGYTF
TGTGCCAGCAGGACAGGGGGCATATATGGCTACACCTTC
>NA|TRBJ2-3|TRBV7-9|NA
CASSYRTTDTQYF
TGTGCCAGCAGCTACAGGACCACAGATACGCAGTATTTT
>NA|TRBJ2-3|TRBV5-4|TRBD2
CASSLRLAGGTDTQYF
TGTGCCAGCAGCCTCCGACTAGCGGGAGGTACAGATACGCAGTATTTT
>NA|TRBJ2-7|TRBV20-1|TRBD1
CSASWGQGGIF
TGCAGTGCTTCTTGGGGACAGGGGGGTATCTTC
>NA|TRBJ1-2|TRBV18|NA
CASSPSGSFNYGYTF
TGTGCCAGCTCACCATCGGGGTCGTTCAACTATGGCTACACCTTC
>NA|TRBJ1-3|TRBV28|NA
CASRKTSGNTIYF
TGTGCCAGCAGGAAGACATCCGGAAACACCATATATTTT
>NA|TRBJ2-1|TRBV7-9|NA
CASSLQDDYNEQFF
TGTGCCAGCAGCCTACAGGACGATTACAATGAGCAGTTCTTC
>NA|TRBJ2-3|TRBV6-5|TRBD1
CASSLTGRYTDTQYF
TGTGCCAGCAGTTTGACAGGGAGATACACAGATACGCAGTATTTT
>once|TRBJ2-7|TRBV6-5|TRBD2
CASRGTSGGYEQYF
TGTGCCAGCAGAGGGACTAGCGGGGGTTACGAGCAGTACTTC
>NA|TRBJ1-1|TRBV5-8|NA
CASSLYPKLFF
TGTGCCAGCAGCTTGTACCCTAAATTGTTCTTT
>few|TRBJ2-7|TRBV20-1|NA
CSVDSYEQYF
TGCAGTGTTGACAGCTACGAGCAGTACTTC
>NA|TRBJ1-2|TRBV20-1|NA
CSARARYGYTF
TGCAGTGCTAGGGCACGCTATGGCTACACCTTC
>few|TRBJ1-6|TRBV7-6|NA
CASSLVGGGRDSPLHF
TGTGCCAGCAGCTTAGTGGGAGGGGGGAGAGATTCACCCCTCCACTTT
>NA|TRBJ1-5|TRBV28|NA
CASTEDNQPQHF
TGTGCCAGCACCGAGGACAATCAGCCCCAGCATTTT
>NA|TRBJ2-7|TRBV10-1|TRBD1
CASSESGDRAQYF
TGCGCCAGCAGTGAGTCTGGGGACAGGGCTCAGTACTTC
>NA|TRBJ2-3|TRBV9|NA
CATSRTSTDTQYF
TGTGCCACATCAAGAACTAGCACAGATACGCAGTATTTT
>NA|TRBJ1-1|TRBV7-3|TRBD1
CASSGQGPGTEAFF
TGTGCCAGCAGCGGACAGGGGCCGGGGACTGAAGCTTTCTTT
>NA|TRBJ2-7|TRBV6-1|TRBD1
CASSEKGADGYEQYF
TGTGCCAGCAGTGAAAAGGGGGCGGATGGTTACGAGCAGTACTTC
>NA|TRBJ2-1|TRBV6-1|TRBD1
CASSESLWDRGRNEQFF
TGTGCCAGCAGTGAATCTTTGTGGGACAGGGGGCGCAATGAGCAGTTCTTC
>NA|TRBJ1-6|TRBV28|NA
CASTPSPRDTPLHF
TGTGCCAGCACCCCCTCCCCCCGGGACACCCCCCTCCACTTT
>NA|TRBJ2-1|TRBV18|NA
CASSPRSSNEQFF
TGTGCCAGCTCACCGAGAAGTAGCAATGAGCAGTTCTTC
>few|TRBJ2-7|TRBV11-2|TRBD2
CASSFSGTSGGQYF
TGTGCCAGCAGCTTCTCCGGGACTAGCGGGGGGCAGTACTTC